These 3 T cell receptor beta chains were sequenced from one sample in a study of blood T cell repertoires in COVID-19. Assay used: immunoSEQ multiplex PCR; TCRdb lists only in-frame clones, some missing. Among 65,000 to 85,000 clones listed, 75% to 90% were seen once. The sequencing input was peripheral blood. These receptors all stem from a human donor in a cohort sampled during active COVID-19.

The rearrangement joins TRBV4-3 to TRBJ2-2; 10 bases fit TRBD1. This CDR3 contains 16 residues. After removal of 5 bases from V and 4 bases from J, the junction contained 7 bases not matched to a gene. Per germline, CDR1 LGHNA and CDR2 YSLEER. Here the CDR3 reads CASSFGTGDGTGELFF. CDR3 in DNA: TGCGCCAGCAGCTTCGGGACAGGGGACGGCACCGGGGAGCTGTTTTTT.

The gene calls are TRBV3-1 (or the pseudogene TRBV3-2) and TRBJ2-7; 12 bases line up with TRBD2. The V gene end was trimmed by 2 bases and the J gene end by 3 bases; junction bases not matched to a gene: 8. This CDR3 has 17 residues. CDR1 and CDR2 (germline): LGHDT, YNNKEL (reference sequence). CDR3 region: CASSQLAGGFFYYEQYF. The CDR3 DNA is TGTGCCAGCAGCCAACTAGCGGGAGGGTTCTTTTACTACGAGCAGTACTTC.

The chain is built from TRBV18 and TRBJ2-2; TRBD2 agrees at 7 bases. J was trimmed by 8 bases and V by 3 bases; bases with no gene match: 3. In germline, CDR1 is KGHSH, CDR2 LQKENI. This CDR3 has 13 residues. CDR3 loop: CASSPPAGGELFF. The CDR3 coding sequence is TGTGCCAGCTCACCCCCAGCGGGGGGGGAGCTGTTTTTT.